Each of the 8 T cell receptor beta chains below was sequenced from the same sample in a study of blood T cell repertoires in COVID-19. Some clones are missing from TCRdb's copy, which holds only in-frame ones; the method was immunoSEQ multiplex PCR. The profile shows about 160,000 clones, about 80% of them singletons. The material sequenced was peripheral blood. These receptors originate from a man aged 70-80 years who had recovered from COVID-19.

This chain joins TRBV4-2 and TRBJ1-5; 9 nucleotides align to TRBD1. Germline loops: CDR1 LGHNA, CDR2 YNFKEQ. This CDR3 region has 17 residues. The trim removed 1 base at V and 4 bases at J, leaving 8 bases unmatched. The CDR3 sequence: CASSQGERQGGNQPQHF. The CDR3 DNA is TGTGCCAGCAGCCAAGGAGAGCGACAGGGGGGAAATCAGCCCCAGCATTTT.

J is TRBJ1-2 and V is TRBV27, with D hard to call. Germline V gives CDR1 MNHEY, CDR2 SMNVEV (reference sequence). The V end lost 2 bases, the J end lost 6 bases, and 7 bases lay between the germline ends. There are 12 residues in the CDR3. CDR3 in DNA: TGTGCCAGCAGTTTAACCGGGGATGGCTACACCTTC. It is translated as CASSLTGDGYTF.

This clone occurred once. The V call is TRBV2, the J call TRBJ2-3, with 11 bases fitting TRBD2. The CDR3 extends over 16 amino acids. Germline CDR1 is SNHLY and CDR2 is FYNNEI. V was pared by 8 bases and J by 5 bases, with 12 bases of the junction left unmatched. In DNA, the CDR3 is TGTGCCAGCTACGGGGTTAGCGGGAGGGCCCAAGATACGCAGTATTTT. It codes for CASYGVSGRAQDTQYF.

The chain carries TRBV9 and TRBJ1-2, with D unclear. Trimming pared 6 bases from V and 4 bases from J, leaving 13 bases between. Looked up from germline, CDR1 is SGDLS and CDR2 is YYNGEE. The CDR3 has 13 residues. CDR3 in DNA: TGTGCCAGCACCGCCTATGGCGGCTATGGCTACACCTTC. It codes for CASTAYGGYGYTF.

The rearrangement uses TRBV18 and TRBJ1-2; D gene ambiguous. Germline CDR1 and CDR2: KGHSH and LQKENI. Trimming stripped 0 bases from V and 4 bases from J, with 6 bases between. The CDR3 length is 13 residues. The DNA of the CDR3 is TGTGCCAGCTCACCACCGTCTTCCTATGGCTACACCTTC. Protein: CASSPPSSYGYTF.

This chain uses TRBV20-1 with TRBJ1-4; D remains ambiguous. CDR3 length: 11 amino acids. Germline V gene sequence: CDR1 DFQATT, CDR2 SNEGSKA (reference sequence). The V gene lost 4 bases and the J gene lost 3 bases, with 3 bases spanning the gap. The CDR3 region is CSATSNEKLFF. CDR3 DNA: TGCAGTGCTACATCTAATGAAAAACTGTTTTTT.

The chain carries TRBV10-3 and TRBJ2-1; the match to TRBD2 covers 8 bases. V was clipped by 2 bases and J by 3 bases; unmatched bases: 15. The CDR3 sequence is 19 residues long. Looked up from germline, CDR1 is ENHRY and CDR2 is SYGVKD. The CDR3 DNA is TGTGCCATCAGTGAGCCGGAGGGATTTAGCGGGGTCTTCTACAATGAGCAGTTCTTC. It codes for CAISEPEGFSGVFYNEQFF.

The chain carries TRBV9 and TRBJ2-7; a weak D match, TRBD1 (6 bases). The ends were cut back, 4 bases at V and 4 bases at J, with 12 bases in the middle. CDR1 and CDR2 from the germline V gene are SGDLS and YYNGEE. The length of the CDR3 is 13 residues. CDR3 region: CASSPRTDYEQYF. The CDR3 DNA reads TGTGCCAGCAGCCCCCGGACAGATTACGAGCAGTACTTC.